This TCR beta chain was recovered during a study of metastatic and nonmetastatic thyroid tumors. Overall study: Repertoire comparisons spanned blood and tumor or nodule tissue from malignant and benign thyroid patients.

The junction had 1 base not matched to a gene; V was cut back by 4 bases and J by 6 bases. The CDR3 runs to 14 residues. Germline assignment: CDR1 LGHDT and CDR2 YNNKEL (reference sequence). This clone turned up a few times. Its antigen is not known. General study results and limits: TCR beta diversity was reportedly significantly higher in malignant thyroid tumors than benign nodules, in blood and tumor.

Original handling: A distant-metastasis classifier for papillary thyroid cancer was built using CDR3 differences across clinicopathological groups. With MiXCR, TCRdb reprocessed the PCR reads. TCRdb's processing, not the authors', yielded these V and J calls. Among 70,000 or so clones listed, approximately 15% were seen once. No patient had received any treatment before thyroid surgery. The chain has TRBV3-1 and TRBJ2-1; 12 nucleotides match TRBD2. The sequenced material came from blood. The sequence derives from a male donor with papillary thyroid cancer or a benign thyroid nodule (not recorded which). Some clones in this sample may be carry-over from other donors' samples. The CDR3: CASSLGLAGNEQFF. The CDR3, as DNA: TGTGCCAGCAGCCTGGGACTAGCGGGCAATGAGCAGTTCTTC.